Following are 5 T cell receptor beta chains from one sample sequenced in a study of T cells in localized non-small cell lung cancer. Repertoires were generated with immunoSEQ multiplex PCR, while TCRdb's copy carries only in-frame clones and drops some. This table has about 53,000 clones, roughly 84% appearing once. The source material was peripheral blood mononuclear cells, sampled before any cancer treatment. These receptors were taken from a man between 40 and 75 years old with stage III lung adenocarcinoma.

The chain employs TRBV6-1 and TRBJ2-3, with unresolved D. Germline CDR1 and CDR2: MNHNS and SASEGT. V lost 4 bases, J lost 2 bases, and 4 bases lay in between. This CDR3 contains 12 residues. The CDR3 bases are TGTGCCAGCAGTGCGAACACAGATACGCAGTATTTT. It is translated as CASSANTDTQYF.

J is TRBJ2-1 and V is TRBV5-4; D may be TRBD2 (5 bases). Trimming pared 4 bases from V and 5 bases from J, leaving 10 bases between. Per germline, CDR1 SGHNT and CDR2 YYREEE (reference sequence). The CDR3 contains 13 residues. CDR3 bases: TGTGCCAGCAGCCCCCGAGGGAACAATGAGCAGTTCTTC. Translated: CASSPRGNNEQFF.

The genes are TRBV6-5 and TRBJ1-1, with D unresolved. Germline assignment: CDR1 MNHEY and CDR2 SVGAGI. The CDR3 covers 15 residues. V dropped 6 bases and J dropped 3 bases, with 17 bases sitting between them. The CDR3 coding sequence is TGTGCCAGCAGCGTAGTCTCCCCTAGGGACACTGAAGCTTTCTTT. Its translation: CASSVVSPRDTEAFF.

In its sample, this clone was seen once. The CDR3 coding sequence is TGTGCCAGCAGTCTACGACTTCCGACGGGTAGCAATCAGCCCCAGCATTTT. Its translation: CASSLRLPTGSNQPQHF. This sequence joins TRBV27 and TRBJ1-5; no reliable D call. The CDR3 totals 17 residues. Germline CDR1 reads MNHEY; CDR2 reads SMNVEV (reference sequence). Trimming took 5 bases from V and 0 from J, leaving 17 bases between them.

The chain couples TRBV19 to TRBJ2-1; TRBD2 matches 12 bases. Germline V gives CDR1 LNHDA, CDR2 SQIVND (reference sequence). V lost 6 bases and J lost 9; bases outside the gene matches: 3. CDR3 size: 13 residues. The DNA of the CDR3 is TGTGCCAGTAGACTAGCGGGGGGCCGTGAGCAGTTCTTC. It codes for CASRLAGGREQFF. Full variable domain (outside the CDR3, taken from reference TRBV19 and TRBJ2-1): DGGITQSPKYLFRKEGQNVTLSCEQNLNHDAMYWYRQDPGQGLRLIYYSQIVNDFQKGDIAEGYSVSREKKESFPLTVTSAQKNPTAFYLCASRLAGGREQFFGPGTRLTVL.